This T cell receptor beta chain emerged from a study of PD-1 blockade in mismatch repair-deficient tumors. All patients were mismatch repair deficient, assessed by either PCR or immunohistochemistry. A few pembrolizumab responders had their TCRs sequenced. Germline values: CDR1 SEHNR, CDR2 FQNEAQ (reference sequence). There are 16 residues in the CDR3. V shed 2 bases and J shed 5 bases, with 17 bases lying between them. Here immunoSEQ multiplex PCR was the method, and the copy in TCRdb shows in-frame clones only, minus some. The table lists about 130,000 clones, 88% of them singletons. The receptor was derived from an adult with mismatch repair-deficient cancer. The sequencing here drew on peripheral blood, taken just under 74 weeks after starting pembrolizumab. This sequence joins TRBV7-9 and TRBJ2-3, with D maybe TRBD1 (6 bases). CDR3 sequence reads: CASSLLQGSPQDTQYF. The CDR3 coding sequence is TGTGCCAGCAGCTTACTGCAGGGGTCACCCCAAGATACGCAGTATTTT.